This T cell receptor beta chain comes out of a study of cytotoxic CD8 clonotypes in ibrutinib-treated CLL. Here immunoSEQ multiplex PCR was the method, and the copy in TCRdb shows in-frame clones only, minus some. The repertoire holds fewer than 400,000 clones, with over 60% as singletons. Remarks on this clone: The antigen is not known.

Overall study results and limits: At the start, clonality exceeded age-matched healthy donors and followed circulating CD8+ T-cell counts. Clonality was elevated at ibrutinib response and had returned toward baseline at progression.

This sequence originates from a human donor with chronic lymphocytic leukemia. The material sequenced was PBMCs, taken after 36 months of ibrutinib treatment.

Here the CDR3 DNA reads TGCGCCAGCAGCTTGGCCCTAGCGGGGGGCTTAGAGACCCAGTACTTC. It yields the protein CASSLALAGGLETQYF. The chain has TRBV5-1 and TRBJ2-5; 11 bases align to TRBD2. The CDR3 is 16 amino acids. V was clipped by 0 bases and J by 4 bases; unmatched bases: 5. Germline lookup yields CDR1 SGHRS and CDR2 YFSETQ.